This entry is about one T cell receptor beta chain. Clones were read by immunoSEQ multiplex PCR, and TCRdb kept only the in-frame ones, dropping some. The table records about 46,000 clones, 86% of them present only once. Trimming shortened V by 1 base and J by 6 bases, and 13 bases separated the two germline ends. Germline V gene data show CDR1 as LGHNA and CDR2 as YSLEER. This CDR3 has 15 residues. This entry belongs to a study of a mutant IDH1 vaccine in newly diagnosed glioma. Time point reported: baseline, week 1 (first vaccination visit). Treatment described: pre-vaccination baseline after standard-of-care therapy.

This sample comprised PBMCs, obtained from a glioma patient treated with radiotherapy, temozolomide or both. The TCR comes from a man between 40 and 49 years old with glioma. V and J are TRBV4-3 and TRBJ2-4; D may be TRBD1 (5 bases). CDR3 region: CASSQGLGQGNIQYF. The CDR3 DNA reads TGCGCCAGCAGCCAAGGATTAGGGCAGGGAAACATTCAGTACTTC.